This record looks at one T cell receptor beta chain sequence and its context. CDR3 length: 11 residues. Trimming removed 6 bases at V and 7 bases at J, with 8 bases between. This entry is derived from a study of blood T cell repertoires in COVID-19. As processed by the authors: Estimated nucleated cell counts came from reference gene primer amplification. Sequencing used immunoSEQ multiplex PCR; TCRdb keeps in-frame clones, though not all of them. V and J calls and clone size follow that table, whereas D and trimming were derived from the DNA. Of about 140,000 clones in the sample, around 80% are singletons; the top ten hold over 5%.

Sequencing was done on a sample of peripheral blood. The origin of this receptor is a human donor in a cohort sampled during active COVID-19. This sequence joins TRBV23-1 and TRBJ2-3; D remains ambiguous. TRBV23-1 is given ORF status, its function remaining uncertain. The CDR3 DNA reads as TGCGCCAGCAGCCGGTTAAATACGCAGTATTTT. It yields the protein CASSRLNTQYF.